This is a list of T cell receptor beta chains from one sample in a study of OX40 agonist ivuxolimab in advanced cancers. TCRdb's copy holds only in-frame clones and misses some; the assay was immunoSEQ multiplex PCR. The sample gives 50,000 or so clones, approximately 83% of which show up once; 12% is in the top ten. This material consisted of CD4+ or CD8+ T cells sorted from blood, taken in a trial of the OX40 agonist ivuxolimab. These receptors all come from an adult with an advanced solid tumor such as melanoma, head and neck, liver or kidney cancer. Each CDR3 is given with its conserved first and last residue. The D gene is left open where the match is weak. Expanded clones are given a class, and other clones once, few, many or no size at all.

>few|17|TRBJ1-5|-|TRBV4-1
TGCGCCAGCAGCCAAGATAGGACAACATTAGGCAATCAGCCCCAGCATTTT
CASSQDRTTLGNQPQHF
>-|16|TRBJ2-3|TRBD1|TRBV5-1
TGCGCCAGCAGCAGATTCACAGGGGGCGACACAGATACGCAGTATTTT
CASSRFTGGDTDTQYF
>-|15|TRBJ2-7|TRBD1|TRBV7-9
TGTGCCAGCAGCCCAGGACAGGGGCCGTCCTACGAGCAGTACTTC
CASSPGQGPSYEQYF
>few|14|TRBJ2-7|-|TRBV2
TGTGCCAGCAGTGTGGACCGACGCTCCTACGAGCAGTACTTC
CASSVDRRSYEQYF
>-|13|TRBJ1-1|TRBD1|TRBV11-3
TGTGCCAGCAGCCCAGGGGGGGACCTTGAAGCTTTCTTT
CASSPGGDLEAFF
>-|14|TRBJ2-3|-|TRBV6-5
TGTGCCAGCAGTGGCGATTCGAGCACAGATACGCAGTATTTT
CASSGDSSTDTQYF
>-|14|TRBJ1-5|-|TRBV27
TGTGCCAGCAGTCAGATTCAGGGAATTCAGCCCCAGCATTTT
CASSQIQGIQPQHF
>-|16|TRBJ2-7|-|TRBV19
TGTGCCAGTAGTATAGTAAGGCAGGAAGGGGCCTACGAGCAGTACTTC
CASSIVRQEGAYEQYF
>-|16|TRBJ1-6|-|TRBV5-6
TGTGCCAGCAGCTTGGACAGAAACGGGTATAATTCACCCCTCCACTTT
CASSLDRNGYNSPLHF
>few|13|TRBJ2-7|-|TRBV4-3
TGCGCCAGCAGCCAAGACTTCGGTGGCGAGCAGTACTTC
CASSQDFGGEQYF
>-|14|TRBJ2-1|-|TRBV27
TGTGCCAGCAGTTTATGGTCTGGGTTCGGTGAGCAGTTCTTC
CASSLWSGFGEQFF
>-|13|TRBJ2-5|-|TRBV7-9
TGTGCCAGCAGCTTAAATAACCAAGAGACCCAGTACTTC
CASSLNNQETQYF
>-|14|TRBJ2-7|TRBD1|TRBV15
TGTGCCACCAGCAGAATGCACAGGGGAGACGAGCAGTACTTC
CATSRMHRGDEQYF
>-|16|TRBJ1-5|-|TRBV7-8
TGTGCCAGCGGGATCGGGGGCGGATATAGCAATCAGCCCCAGCATTTT
CASGIGGGYSNQPQHF
>-|16|TRBJ2-4|-|TRBV19
TGTGCCAGTAGGGGGACGGCTACTCTAGCCAAAAACATTCAGTACTTC
CASRGTATLAKNIQYF
>-|16|TRBJ2-1|-|TRBV6-6
TGTGCCAGCACTCTCCGTGGCAGTTCACCCTACAATGAGCAGTTCTTC
CASTLRGSSPYNEQFF
>-|16|TRBJ2-3|TRBD2|TRBV5-4
TGTGCCAGCAGTCGGGCCAGTGGGGGGGTAACAGATACGCAGTATTTT
CASSRASGGVTDTQYF
>-|15|TRBJ1-5|TRBD1|TRBV7-9
TGTGCCAGCAGCTCGACAGGGTCGGGCAATCAGCTCCAGCATTTT
CASSSTGSGNQLQHF
>-|15|TRBJ1-5|TRBD1|TRBV7-8
TGTGCCAGCAGCTTAGTAGGAGGGGGCGGTCAGCCCCAGCATTTT
CASSLVGGGGQPQHF
>-|15|TRBJ1-3|-|TRBV7-3
TGTGCCAGCAGTGCGGGACCCTACTCTGGAAACACCATATATTTT
CASSAGPYSGNTIYF
>-|15|TRBJ2-5|TRBD1|TRBV7-9
TGTGCCAGCAGCTTCAGGACAGGGGGCAGGGAGACCCAGTACTTC
CASSFRTGGRETQYF
>-|16|TRBJ2-7|TRBD1|TRBV15
TGTGCCACCAGCAGAGGAACCGGGACAGGGCTGTACGAGCAGTACTTC
CATSRGTGTGLYEQYF
>-|15|TRBJ1-4|-|TRBV27
TGTGCCAGCAGTTTATCGCAGACAGCCCAGGAAAAACTGTTTTTT
CASSLSQTAQEKLFF
>-|14|TRBJ2-7|-|TRBV11-2
TGTGCCAGCAGCTTAGTGGCCAGCCCCTACGAGCAGTACTTC
CASSLVASPYEQYF
>-|13|TRBJ1-2|TRBD1|TRBV7-9
TGTGCCAGCCGCGCCCAGGGGGCACGTGGCTACACCTTC
CASRAQGARGYTF
>-|15|TRBJ1-2|-|TRBV27
TGTGCCAGCAGTTTATTCTCCGGGGTCGGCTATGGCTACACCTTC
CASSLFSGVGYGYTF
>-|17|TRBJ2-2|-|TRBV28
TGTGCCAGCAGTCCCACCCGGCGAAGCCTAAACACCGGGGAGCTGTTTTTT
CASSPTRRSLNTGELFF
>few|15|TRBJ1-2|-|TRBV4-1
TGCGCCAGCAGCCAAGATCGGGGGGCCTCCTATGGCTACACCTTC
CASSQDRGASYGYTF
>-|14|TRBJ1-1|TRBD1|TRBV7-3
TGTGCCAGCAGGGATCCCGACAGGGCCACTGAAGCTTTCTTT
CASRDPDRATEAFF
>once|13|TRBJ1-4|-|TRBV6-6
TGTGCCAGCAGCTCAGAAAGGTGGGAAAAACTGTTTTTT
CASSSERWEKLFF
>few|14|TRBJ2-7|-|TRBV4-1
TGCGCCAGCAGCTTCGAAGTAAGACAGTACGAGCAGTACTTC
CASSFEVRQYEQYF
>-|14|TRBJ2-1|TRBD2|TRBV4-2
TGTGCCAGCCGGGCGGGGGACTCCTACAATGAGCAGTTCTTC
CASRAGDSYNEQFF
>-|14|TRBJ2-7|TRBD1|TRBV5-1
TGCGCCAGCAGCGCTACAGGGGGTATCGACGAGCAGTACTTC
CASSATGGIDEQYF
>-|16|TRBJ1-2|-|TRBV27
TGTGCCAGCAGTTTACATCGGGGACGAACCTCCTATGGCTACACCTTC
CASSLHRGRTSYGYTF
>-|15|TRBJ2-7|TRBD1|TRBV29-1
TGCAGCGTCGAGGGCCGGGACAGTTCCTCCTACGAGCAGTACTTC
CSVEGRDSSSYEQYF
>-|14|TRBJ1-2|-|TRBV28
TGTGCCAGCAGGGGTCCATCGCAGGGGCAAGGCTACACCTTC
CASRGPSQGQGYTF
>-|15|TRBJ2-5|-|TRBV9
TGTGCCAGCAGCGTAGAGGGCGCGGATCAAGAGACCCAGTACTTC
CASSVEGADQETQYF
>-|16|TRBJ1-5|-|TRBV4-1
TGCGCCAGCAGCCAAAGTTTAGGGACATTCGATCAGCCCCAGCATTTT
CASSQSLGTFDQPQHF
>-|17|TRBJ2-6|-|TRBV15
TGTGCCACCAGCAGAGAAGGAACAGACTCTGGGGCCAACGTCCTGACTTTC
CATSREGTDSGANVLTF
>once|16|TRBJ2-1|TRBD2|TRBV11-1
TGTGCCAGCAGCTTAGCTTGGGCTAGCGGGGGCAATGAGCAGTTCTTC
CASSLAWASGGNEQFF
>-|16|TRBJ1-1|-|TRBV19
TGTGCCAGTAGTATAGGTGGTGTGGGGCTTAGCACTGAAGCTTTCTTT
CASSIGGVGLSTEAFF
>once|17|TRBJ2-7|-|TRBV5-1
TGCGCCAGCAGCCCCCGACAGACAGTATCGGCGAACTACGAGCAGTACTTC
CASSPRQTVSANYEQYF
>-|14|TRBJ1-1|-|TRBV6-6
TGTGCCAGCAGTTACATGGCCCCCCGGGCACGCGCTTTCTTT
CASSYMAPRARAFF
>-|18|TRBJ2-4|TRBD2|TRBV28
TGTGCCAGCAGTCCCCCCGGACTAGAAGACGAGGCCAAAAACATTCAGTACTTC
CASSPPGLEDEAKNIQYF
>once|12|TRBJ2-7|TRBD1|TRBV5-5
TGTGCCAGCAGCCCCGGGACAGGCTACCGGCACTTC
CASSPGTGYRHF
>-|13|TRBJ1-1|-|TRBV5-8
TGTGCCAGCAGCTCGGCATTGAACACTGAAGCTTTCTTT
CASSSALNTEAFF
>-|14|TRBJ1-2|-|TRBV10-3
TGTGCCATCAGTGAGTGGCAGACCGCCTATGGCTACACCTTC
CAISEWQTAYGYTF
>-|15|TRBJ2-7|-|TRBV6-1
TGTGCCAGCAGGTGGGGGGATTCTCTCTCCTACGAGCAGTACTTC
CASRWGDSLSYEQYF
>-|15|TRBJ1-1|-|TRBV7-9
TGTGCCAGCAGCTTAGTTCTGGGGGGGAACACTGAAGCTTTCTTT
CASSLVLGGNTEAFF
>once|13|TRBJ1-2|TRBD1|TRBV5-4
TGTGCCAGCAGCTTCCAGGGGGCCATTGGCTACACCTTC
CASSFQGAIGYTF
>-|11|TRBJ2-5|-|TRBV5-1
TGCGCCAGCAGCCACGGTGAGGGGGAGTACTTC
CASSHGEGEYF
>few|13|TRBJ1-5|-|TRBV7-8
TGTGCCAGCAGCCTAAATCTTGGCCAGCCCCAGCATTTT
CASSLNLGQPQHF
>few|13|TRBJ1-5|-|TRBV25-1
TGTGCCAGCGGAGGATGGGGCAATCAGCCCCAGCATTTT
CASGGWGNQPQHF
>-|14|TRBJ2-7|-|TRBV5-4
TGTGCCAGCAGCTTGGGGGCCAAGGGGTACGAGCAGTACTTC
CASSLGAKGYEQYF